Detailed here is one T cell receptor beta chain. The antigen is not known. TCRdb keeps only in-frame clones here, not all; method: immunoSEQ multiplex PCR. The sample holds approximately 47,000 clones; roughly 81% are singletons and the top ten take approximately 7.3%. With 1 base removed from V and 2 bases from J, the gap between germline ends came to 8 bases. Germline V gives CDR1 LNHDA, CDR2 SQIVND (reference sequence). The CDR3 loop spans 14 amino acids. The data were taken from a study of OX40 agonist ivuxolimab in advanced cancers. Study-wide findings and caveats: Both blood CD4+ and CD8+ T cells showed clonal growth by week 6 at 0.1 to 3.0 mg/kg. Certain nonresponding patients likewise had low normalized T-cell clonal expansion.

The sequencing used CD4+ or CD8+ T cells sorted from blood, collected in a trial of the OX40 agonist ivuxolimab. This clonotype was sampled from an adult with an advanced solid tumor such as melanoma, head and neck, liver or kidney cancer. V usage is TRBV19 and J usage is TRBJ2-5; unclear D gene. Written as DNA, the CDR3 is TGTGCCAGTAGTATAGCGGGCTTGCAAGAGACCCAGTACTTC. It translates to CASSIAGLQETQYF.